The 32 T cell receptor beta chains given below trace back to one sample, sequenced in a study of response to subunit inactivated influenza vaccine. TCRdb re-derived calls from the RT-PCR reads in MiXCR, one entry per CDR3 protein. Of over 650,000 distinct CDR3 sequences listed, less than 20% were seen once; the top ten hold around 9.9%. The specimen was PBMCs from blood, collected about 5 days after vaccination. The receptors derive from a man aged 50 or older who received an inactivated influenza vaccine.

The chain recombines TRBV28 with TRBJ2-2, with 10 positions matching TRBD1. This CDR3 region has 16 residues. Trimming removed 3 bases from V and 7 bases from J; junction bases left unmatched: 8. Germline CDR1 and CDR2: MDHEN and SYDVKM. The CDR3 sequence: CASSFSGTGAIGELFF. CDR3 DNA: TGTGCCAGCAGTTTTTCCGGGACAGGGGCTATCGGGGAGCTGTTTTTT.

The chain uses TRBV7-2 and TRBJ1-1; D remains ambiguous. This CDR3 has 12 amino acids. Deletions cut 10 bases from V and 8 bases from J, with 17 bases between. The germline CDR1 and CDR2 sequences are SGHTA and FQGNSA. The CDR3 is CATNSMEDEAFF. In DNA, the CDR3 is TGTGCCACGAACTCGATGGAGGACGAAGCTTTCTTT.

The genes are TRBV7-9 and TRBJ2-4; D not resolved. V lost 1 base, J lost 6 bases, and 4 bases lay in between. Germline V lookup: CDR1 SEHNR, CDR2 FQNEAQ (reference sequence). The CDR3 totals 12 residues. The CDR3 here is CASSLDLNIQYF. In DNA form, the CDR3 reads TGTGCCAGCAGCTTAGACCTAAACATTCAGTACTTC.

This clonotype was detected only a few times. The chain links TRBV6-4 to TRBJ2-1, with 7 nucleotides matching TRBD2. Germline assignment: CDR1 MRHNA and CDR2 SNTAGT. Unmatched junction bases numbered 13, after V lost 3 bases and J lost 14 bases. The CDR3 loop spans 14 amino acids. The CDR3 DNA is TGTGCCAGCAGTGAATTTTCGGGGGAGGGCCGGAAGTTCTTC. This gives the protein CASSEFSGEGRKFF.

The chain has TRBV12-3 or TRBV12-4 and TRBJ2-1; D tentatively reads TRBD1 or TRBD2 (5 bases each). The CDR3 spans 14 residues. Trimming removed 5 bases from V and 12 bases from J, with 20 bases in between. CDR3 in amino acids: CASSPGTAKIGQFF. The CDR3 nucleotides read TGTGCCAGCAGTCCCGGGACGGCGAAGATTGGGCAGTTCTTC.

This clonotype was counted ten times or more. This chain links TRBV5-6 with TRBJ2-1, with TRBD2 matching over 11 bases. The germline gives CDR1 SGHDT, CDR2 YYEEEE. The trim removed 2 bases at V and 6 bases at J, leaving 1 base unmatched. The CDR3 length is 14 residues. The CDR3 DNA reads TGTGCCAGCAGCTTACTAGCGGGAGTCAATGAGCAGTTCTTC. Translating it yields CASSLLAGVNEQFF.

The table lists this clonotype with a few counts. The chain uses TRBV5-1 and TRBJ2-5; 9 positions match TRBD2. Looked up from germline, CDR1 is SGHRS and CDR2 is YFSETQ. The CDR3 loop spans 15 amino acids. After removal of 4 bases from V and 1 base from J, the junction contained 5 bases not matched to a gene. CDR3 DNA: TGCGCCAGCAGCGCCGGGACTAGCTCCCAAGAGACCCAGTACTTC. The encoded protein is CASSAGTSSQETQYF. Together with reference TRBV5-1 and TRBJ2-5, the CDR3 gives the full variable domain: KAGVTQTPRYLIKTRGQQVTLSCSPISGHRSVSWYQQTPGQGLQFLFEYFSETQRNKGNFPGRFSGRQFSNSRSEMNVSTLELGDSALYLCASSAGTSSQETQYFGPGTRLLVL.

This clonotype was counted only a few times. V and J are TRBV2 and TRBJ1-4; tentative D call: TRBD1 (5 bases). The CDR3 sequence is 15 residues long. The V and J ends lost 5 bases and 5 bases respectively, with 15 bases between them. From germline, CDR1 is SNHLY and CDR2 FYNNEI. The DNA for the CDR3 is TGTGCCAGCAGTCGGGGACCGGGAGAAAATGAAAAACTGTTTTTT. The encoded protein is CASSRGPGENEKLFF. Based on the CDR3 plus reference TRBV2 and TRBJ1-4, the full variable domain is EPEVTQTPSHQVTQMGQEVILRCVPISNHLYFYWYRQILGQKVEFLVSFYNNEISEKSEIFDDQFSVERPDGSNFTLKIRSTKLEDSAMYFCASSRGPGENEKLFFGSGTQLSVL.

This clonotype was counted a few times. The CDR3 loop reads CASSLRWGRPETQYF. The CDR3 DNA reads as TGTGCCAGCAGTTTAAGGTGGGGGCGTCCAGAGACCCAGTACTTC. The chain carries TRBV27 and TRBJ2-5, with TRBD1 as a possible D gene (6 bases). Germline V lookup: CDR1 MNHEY, CDR2 SMNVEV (reference sequence). With 2 bases removed from V and 4 bases from J, the gap between germline ends came to 14 bases. This CDR3 is built from 15 residues.

The DNA for the CDR3 is TGTGCCAGCAGCCCCGACCACAGTTACTACGAGCAGTACTTC. It yields the protein CASSPDHSYYEQYF. The rearrangement uses TRBV7-2 and TRBJ2-7; D remains ambiguous. The V gene lost 5 bases and the J gene lost 3 bases, with 14 bases spanning the gap. This CDR3 region has 14 residues. Germline assignment: CDR1 SGHTA and CDR2 FQGNSA.

The chain is built from TRBV10-3 and TRBJ2-1; D call uncertain. The germline gives CDR1 ENHRY, CDR2 SYGVKD. V was trimmed by 2 bases and J by 6 bases, leaving 14 bases between them. The CDR3 length is 15 residues. CDR3 region: CAISERRGAGNEQFF. CDR3 nucleotides: TGTGCCATCAGTGAGCGGCGCGGAGCCGGCAATGAGCAGTTCTTC.

The table lists this clonotype with many counts. V is TRBV9 and J is TRBJ1-4; no reliable D call. Trimming shortened V by 5 bases and J by 3 bases, and 11 bases separated the two germline ends. The length of the CDR3 is 14 residues. The germline V gene has CDR1 SGDLS and CDR2 YYNGEE. CDR3 amino acids: CASSVGGSNEKLFF. Here the CDR3 DNA reads TGTGCCAGCAGTGTCGGTGGATCTAATGAAAAACTGTTTTTT. Complete variable domain (other parts from reference TRBV9 and TRBJ1-4): DSGVTQTPKHLITATGQRVTLRCSPRSGDLSVYWYQQSLDQGLQFLIQYYNGEERAKGNILERFSAQQFPDLHSELNLSSLELGDSALYFCASSVGGSNEKLFFGSGTQLSVL.

The chain has TRBV6-2 or TRBV6-3 and TRBJ2-7; 7 positions agree with TRBD1. The ends lost 0 bases at V and 5 bases at J; junction bases unmatched: 4. This CDR3 spans 14 amino acids. Germline lookup yields CDR1 MNHEY and CDR2 SVGEGT. The CDR3 is CASSYSGQSDEQYF. Here the CDR3 DNA reads TGTGCCAGCAGTTACTCGGGACAGTCCGACGAGCAGTACTTC.

This clonotype has ten or more counts. The rearrangement links TRBV5-1 to TRBJ1-4; 8 bases are a match to TRBD1. Losses at the gene ends were 3 bases for V and 8 bases for J; bases not matched to a gene: 9. Germline loops: CDR1 SGHRS, CDR2 YFSETQ. The CDR3 contains 15 residues. DNA for the CDR3: TGCGCCAGCAGCTCAGCCGGGACAGGCGGGGAAAAACTGTTTTTT. As protein: CASSSAGTGGEKLFF.

The chain recombines TRBV7-2 with TRBJ2-3; D assignment may be TRBD1 or TRBD2 (5 bases each). Trimming removed 5 bases from V and 5 bases from J, with 20 bases in between. CDR3 length: 16 amino acids. CDR1 and CDR2 (germline): SGHTA, FQGNSA. CDR3 sequence reads: CASSISRGLRGDTQYF. The CDR3 coding sequence is TGTGCCAGCAGCATTTCCCGGGGCCTCCGGGGAGATACGCAGTATTTT.

In its sample, this clonotype was seen a few times. The chain couples TRBV14 to TRBJ2-3; D may correspond to TRBD1 or TRBD2 (5 bases each). V was shortened by 1 base and J by 6 bases, with 11 bases between the two germline ends. The germline V gene encodes CDR1 SGHDN and CDR2 FVKESK. CDR3 length: 14 amino acids. CDR3 in DNA: TGTGCCAGCAGCCAAGGGGGACCCAGGGATACGCAGTATTTT. It encodes CASSQGGPRDTQYF.

This chain links TRBV29-1 with TRBJ2-5, with TRBD1 matching over 7 bases. V dropped 2 bases and J dropped 5; count of bases not matched to a gene: 5. This CDR3 region has 13 residues. Germline V CDR1 and CDR2: SQVTM, ANQGSEA. The CDR3 DNA sequence: TGCAGCGTTGAACAGGTCAGGGGGGAGACCCAGTACTTC. It is translated as CSVEQVRGETQYF.

The sample holds a few counts of this clonotype. The genes are TRBV4-2 and TRBJ2-1; 10 bases align to TRBD2. After removal of 2 bases from V and 9 bases from J, the junction contained 7 bases not matched to a gene. Germline loops: CDR1 LGHNA, CDR2 YNFKEQ. This CDR3 contains 15 residues. CDR3 region: CASSQPGLAIGEQFF. Written as DNA, the CDR3 is TGTGCCAGCAGCCAACCGGGACTAGCGATTGGTGAGCAGTTCTTC.

V is TRBV5-6 and J is TRBJ1-5, with D perhaps TRBD1 (5 bases). The V end lost 0 bases, the J end lost 1 base, and 11 bases lay between the germline ends. The germline CDR1 and CDR2 sequences are SGHDT and YYEEEE. The CDR3 extends over 16 amino acids. In DNA form, the CDR3 reads TGTGCCAGCAGCTTGGGGGGAGGGGAGAGCAATCAGCCCCAGCATTTT. Amino acids: CASSLGGGESNQPQHF.

V is TRBV3-1 and J is TRBJ1-1, with D uncertain. CDR3 length equals 14 residues. Germline V CDR1 and CDR2: LGHDT, YNNKEL (reference sequence). V was cut by 3 bases and J by 4 bases, with 12 bases left in between. The CDR3 region is CASSQRTGSTEAFF. The CDR3 coding sequence is TGTGCCAGCAGCCAGAGGACGGGCAGCACTGAAGCTTTCTTT.

This clonotype showed up just a few times. The chain combines TRBV20-1 with TRBJ2-6; D gene unclear. The germline V gene encodes CDR1 DFQATT and CDR2 SNEGSKA (reference sequence). The V gene lost 4 bases and the J gene lost 0 bases, with 7 bases spanning the gap. The CDR3 is made up of 14 amino acids. DNA for the CDR3: TGCAGTGCTACACCCTTCTCTGGGGCCAACGTCCTGACTTTC. Translation: CSATPFSGANVLTF.

In DNA, the CDR3 is TGTGCCAGCAGCCACTGGACAGGCGGTTTCAGTCAAAAACTGTTTTTT. Its protein is CASSHWTGGFSQKLFF. This chain joins TRBV6-1 and TRBJ1-4; 7 nucleotides agree with TRBD1. The V gene's germline CDR1 is MNHNS and CDR2 SASEGT. Trimming removed 6 bases from V and 9 bases from J; junction bases left unmatched: 16. This CDR3 has 16 residues.

This clonotype was seen ten or more times. J is TRBJ2-7 and V is TRBV12-3 or TRBV12-4; D may be TRBD1 (6 bases). V was pared by 3 bases and J by 2 bases, with 11 bases between. This CDR3 is 14 amino acids long. CDR3: CASSFPGVPYEQYF. CDR3 sequence (DNA): TGTGCCAGCAGTTTCCCAGGGGTACCCTACGAGCAGTACTTC.

The chain links TRBV20-1 to TRBJ2-7; D remains unclear. The V gene's germline CDR1 is DFQATT and CDR2 SNEGSKA (reference sequence). This CDR3 contains 13 residues. V lost 0 bases and J 3 bases, leaving 9 bases between the germline ends. This CDR3 is CSARDLLLYEQYF. The CDR3 nucleotides are TGCAGTGCTAGAGATCTACTCCTCTACGAGCAGTACTTC.

This clonotype was seen a few times. The chain joins TRBV10-3 to TRBJ2-7; unclear D gene. V was clipped by 6 bases and J by 0 bases, with 6 bases between them. The CDR3 spans 12 residues. Looked up from germline, CDR1 is ENHRY and CDR2 is SYGVKD. CDR3 sequence (DNA): TGTGCCATCAGCAAGCCCTCCTACGAGCAGTACTTC. This sequence encodes CAISKPSYEQYF.

This clonotype was seen only a few times. The rearrangement uses TRBV5-1 and TRBJ2-6; TRBD1 matches 9 bases. The CDR3 contains 17 residues. Germline loops: CDR1 SGHRS, CDR2 YFSETQ. Trimming cost V 1 base and J 2 bases; bases outside gene matches: 4. As DNA, the CDR3 is TGCGCCAGCAGCTTGACAGGGGGCGATACTGGGGCCAACGTCCTGACTTTC. It yields the protein CASSLTGGDTGANVLTF.

This clonotype was seen a few times. CDR3 sequence (DNA): TGCAGCGTTCGCATAGCGGGAGGGCGCTCCTACAATGAGCAGTTCTTC. Its protein product is CSVRIAGGRSYNEQFF. V gene TRBV29-1 combines with J gene TRBJ2-1, with 11 nucleotides matching TRBD2. Losses at the gene ends were 5 bases for V and 0 bases for J; bases not matched to a gene: 6. The germline gives CDR1 SQVTM, CDR2 ANQGSEA. The CDR3 runs 16 residues.

J is TRBJ1-2 and V is TRBV27; possibly TRBD1 for D (6 bases). The germline gives CDR1 MNHEY, CDR2 SMNVEV (reference sequence). Trimming removed 1 base at V and 2 bases at J, with 17 bases between. The length of the CDR3 is 17 residues. CDR3 sequence: CASSLFGAGDSNYGYTF. Written as DNA, the CDR3 is TGTGCCAGCAGTTTATTCGGGGCAGGGGATTCGAACTATGGCTACACCTTC.

This clonotype was detected once. One end of the junction does not line up with germline, which may come from a read error. The genes are TRBV28 and TRBJ1-5, with 7 positions matching TRBD1. The germline gives CDR1 MDHEN, CDR2 SYDVKM. This CDR3 is 15 amino acids long. The CDR3 protein is CASSYRGVSNQPQHF. DNA for the CDR3: TGTGCCAGTAGTTACAGGGGAGTTAGCAATCAGCCCCAGCATTTT.

The chain carries TRBV6-5 and TRBJ2-1; TRBD2 matches at 13 bases. The CDR3 runs to 18 residues. The ends lost 2 bases at V and 7 bases at J; junction bases unmatched: 11. Germline V gene sequence: CDR1 MNHEY, CDR2 SVGAGI. As DNA, the CDR3 is TGTGCCAGCAGTTACCTGGCGGGTCGGACTAGCGGGAGAAATGAGCAGTTCTTC. Translating gives CASSYLAGRTSGRNEQFF.

This clonotype occurred a few times. CDR3 sequence: CSFYSPPGLPQYNEQFF. The CDR3 DNA follows: TGCAGCTTCTACTCGCCTCCGGGACTACCGCAGTACAATGAGCAGTTCTTC. The chain employs TRBV29-1 and TRBJ2-1, with TRBD2 identical over 7 bases. The CDR3 has 17 amino acids. Per germline, CDR1 SQVTM and CDR2 ANQGSEA. J was trimmed by 4 bases and V by 8 bases; bases with no gene match: 20.

In its sample, this clonotype was seen many times. This chain's CDR3 is CASSQGGPLVYEQYF. The CDR3 DNA sequence: TGTGCCAGCAGCCAAGGGGGGCCTTTAGTCTACGAGCAGTACTTC. This rearrangement joins TRBV3-1 to TRBJ2-7, with D perhaps matching TRBD1 (6 bases). The CDR3 is made up of 15 amino acids. Looked up from germline, CDR1 is LGHDT and CDR2 is YNNKEL (reference sequence). V was clipped by 1 base and J by 3 bases, with 13 bases between them.